Shown below are 13 T cell receptor beta chains from a single sample sequenced in a study of blood T cell repertoires in COVID-19. TCRdb's table, derived via immunoSEQ multiplex PCR, lists solely in-frame clones and lacks some. The table lists approximately 210,000 clones, 82% of them singletons. Material for sequencing was PBMCs or T cells enriched from blood (not recorded which). All receptors derive from a woman aged 55-69 years who had recovered from COVID-19.

The chain couples TRBV3-1 (or the pseudogene TRBV3-2) to TRBJ1-6; 10 bases agree with TRBD1. Trimming cost V 1 base and J 4 bases; bases outside gene matches: 10. The germline gives CDR1 LGHDT, CDR2 YNNKEL (reference sequence). The CDR3 has 19 amino acids. The CDR3 loop reads CASSQARTGGIWYNSPLHF. The CDR3 DNA sequence: TGTGCCAGCAGCCAAGCTCGGACAGGGGGAATTTGGTATAATTCACCCCTCCACTTT.

The chain links TRBV7-9 to TRBJ2-7; D perhaps matches TRBD2 (7 bases). Per the germline V gene, CDR1 is SEHNR and CDR2 is FQNEAQ (reference sequence). V was clipped by 2 bases and J by 7 bases, with 18 bases between them. This CDR3 region has 15 residues. The CDR3 bases are TGTGCCAGCAGCTTAATATCCGCAGGGGAGGGGGAGCAGTACTTC. Translating it yields CASSLISAGEGEQYF.

The genes are TRBV3-1 (or the pseudogene TRBV3-2) and TRBJ2-5; 12 bases agree with TRBD2. V was pared by 4 bases and J by 5 bases, with 5 bases of the junction left unmatched. CDR1 is LGHDT, CDR2 YNNKEL, per germline (reference sequence). The CDR3 has 15 residues. The CDR3 is CASSPGLAGSETQYF. The CDR3 DNA is TGTGCCAGCAGCCCCGGACTAGCGGGGAGTGAGACCCAGTACTTC.

This clone has more than one count but fewer than ten. The chain employs TRBV7-9 and TRBJ2-2; 9 bases map to TRBD1. V gave up 1 base and J gave up 4 bases; unmatched junction bases: 4. The germline gives CDR1 SEHNR, CDR2 FQNEAQ (reference sequence). There are 16 residues in the CDR3. The CDR3 sequence: CASSLGDRAITGELFF. The CDR3 nucleotides are TGTGCCAGCAGCTTAGGGGACAGGGCGATCACCGGGGAGCTGTTTTTT. The full variable domain, its missing parts supplied by reference TRBV7-9 and TRBJ2-2, is DTGVSQNPRHKITKRGQNVTFRCDPISEHNRLYWYRQTLGQGPEFLTYFQNEAQLEKSRLLSDRFSAERPKGSFSTLEIQRTEQGDSAMYLCASSLGDRAITGELFFGEGSRLTVL.

V is TRBV6-2 or TRBV6-3 and J is TRBJ1-5; D is ambiguous. The germline gives CDR1 MNHEY, CDR2 SVGEGT. Trimming removed 2 bases at V and 4 bases at J, with 12 bases between. CDR3 length equals 15 residues. CDR3 in amino acids: CASSYGRRVNQPQHF. The CDR3 region has the DNA TGTGCCAGCAGTTACGGAAGGCGGGTAAATCAGCCCCAGCATTTT.

The rearrangement joins TRBV3-1 (or the pseudogene TRBV3-2) to TRBJ1-2; D is undetermined. The length of the CDR3 is 14 residues. Germline V gene lookup returns CDR1 LGHDT and CDR2 YNNKEL (reference sequence). The germline V and J ends were trimmed by 1 base and 4 bases, with 10 bases remaining between them. DNA for the CDR3: TGTGCCAGCAGCCAAGCTGGCAGGCTCTATGGCTACACCTTC. The encoded protein is CASSQAGRLYGYTF.

This chain joins TRBV5-4 and TRBJ2-7, with D tentatively TRBD1 (5 bases). V shed 5 bases and J shed 4 bases, with 16 bases lying between them. The germline V gene encodes CDR1 SGHNT and CDR2 YYREEE (reference sequence). CDR3 length equals 14 residues. Written as DNA, the CDR3 is TGTGCCAGCAGTAAGGACACCGGTCGATACGAGCAGTACTTC. It specifies CASSKDTGRYEQYF.

V gene TRBV6-1 combines with J gene TRBJ2-4; perhaps TRBD1 as D (6 bases). V was pared by 3 bases and J by 9 bases, with 15 bases between. The CDR3 runs to 14 residues. Germline loops: CDR1 MNHNS, CDR2 SASEGT. The CDR3 sequence is CASSEGATEGIQYF. In DNA form, the CDR3 reads TGTGCCAGCAGTGAGGGGGCCACCGAAGGCATTCAGTACTTC.

This chain links TRBV25-1 with TRBJ1-2; 10 nucleotides line up with TRBD1. The V gene end was trimmed by 4 bases and the J gene end by 6 bases; junction bases not matched to a gene: 5. The CDR3 covers 14 residues. Germline V gene sequence: CDR1 MGHDK, CDR2 SYGVNS. CDR3 region: CASSVSGTGDGYTF. As DNA, the CDR3 is TGTGCCAGCAGTGTCTCCGGGACAGGGGATGGCTACACCTTC.

V gene TRBV6-1 combines with J gene TRBJ1-5; 7 bases line up with TRBD1. CDR3 length: 17 amino acids. The J segment lost 0 bases and the V segment lost 4 bases, leaving 9 bases of the junction unmatched. Germline values: CDR1 MNHNS, CDR2 SASEGT. CDR3 protein: CASSGKTGLSSNQPQHF. CDR3 DNA sequence: TGTGCCAGCAGTGGAAAGACAGGGTTGTCTAGCAATCAGCCCCAGCATTTT.

The gene calls are TRBV13 and TRBJ1-1; a possible D gene is TRBD1 (6 bases). Germline V gene lookup returns CDR1 PRHDT and CDR2 FYEKMQ (reference sequence). The V end was cut by 6 bases, the J end by 2 bases, with 16 bases between. This CDR3 is 15 amino acids long. The CDR3 loop reads CASRLGGERNTEAFF. Here the CDR3 DNA reads TGTGCCAGCAGACTAGGGGGAGAAAGAAACACTGAAGCTTTCTTT.

This clone was counted ten times or more. The rearrangement joins TRBV27 to TRBJ1-1, with D perhaps matching TRBD1 (5 bases). The CDR3 loop spans 13 amino acids. Looked up from germline, CDR1 is MNHEY and CDR2 is SMNVEV (reference sequence). V lost 6 bases, J lost 5 bases, and 13 bases lay in between. The CDR3 DNA reads as TGTGCCAGCAGCCAAAGGGGAGGGACTGAAGCTTTCTTT. It encodes CASSQRGGTEAFF.

V is TRBV11-3 and J is TRBJ1-2; D gene uncertain. The CDR3 runs to 21 residues. V dropped 0 bases and J dropped 4 bases, with 30 bases sitting between them. In germline, CDR1 is SGHNT, CDR2 YENEEA. The CDR3 region is CASSLEALAGPGKKIGYGYTF. The CDR3 bases are TGTGCCAGCAGCTTAGAGGCCCTGGCCGGCCCCGGGAAGAAAATCGGCTATGGCTACACCTTC.